This T cell receptor (beta chain) was captured by sequencing in a study of identical twins. MiXCR, applied by TCRdb to the 5' RACE reads, yields one record per CDR3 protein. The table shows about 1.7 million distinct CDR3 sequences, with about 30% occurring only once. The CDR3 is 15 amino acids. Trimming took 4 bases from V and 2 from J, leaving 15 bases between them. CDR1 and CDR2 from the germline V gene are SGHNT and YYREEE (reference sequence). This receptor was obtained from a newborn girl in good health. The chain couples TRBV5-4 to TRBJ2-5; tentatively, D is TRBD1 (6 bases). Sample: cord blood. The CDR3 sequence is CASSVKTGRQETQYF. The CDR3 DNA follows: TGTGCCAGCAGCGTAAAAACAGGGCGTCAAGAGACCCAGTACTTC. Together with reference TRBV5-4 and TRBJ2-5, the CDR3 gives the full variable domain: ETGVTQSPTHLIKTRGQQVTLRCSSQSGHNTVSWYQQALGQGPQFIFQYYREEENGRGNFPPRFSGLQFPNYSSELNVNALELDDSALYLCASSVKTGRQETQYFGPGTRLLVL.